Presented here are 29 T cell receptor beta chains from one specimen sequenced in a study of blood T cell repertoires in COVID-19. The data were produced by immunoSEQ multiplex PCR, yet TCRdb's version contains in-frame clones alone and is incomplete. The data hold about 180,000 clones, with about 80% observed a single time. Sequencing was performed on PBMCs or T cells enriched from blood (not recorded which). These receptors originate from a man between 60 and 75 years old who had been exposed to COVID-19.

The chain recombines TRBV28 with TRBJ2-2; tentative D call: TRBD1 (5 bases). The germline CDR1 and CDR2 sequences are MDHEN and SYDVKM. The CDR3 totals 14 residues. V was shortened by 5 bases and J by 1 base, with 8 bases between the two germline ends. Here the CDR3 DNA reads TGTGCCAGCAGTAGGACATTGAACACCGGGGAGCTGTTTTTT. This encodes CASSRTLNTGELFF.

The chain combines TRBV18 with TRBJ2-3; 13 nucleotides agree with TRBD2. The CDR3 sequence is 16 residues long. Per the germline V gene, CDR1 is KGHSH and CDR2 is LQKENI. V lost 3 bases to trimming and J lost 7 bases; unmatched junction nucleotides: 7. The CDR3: CASSPGLAGSGNTQYF. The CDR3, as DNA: TGTGCCAGCTCACCGGGACTAGCGGGATCGGGAAATACGCAGTATTTT.

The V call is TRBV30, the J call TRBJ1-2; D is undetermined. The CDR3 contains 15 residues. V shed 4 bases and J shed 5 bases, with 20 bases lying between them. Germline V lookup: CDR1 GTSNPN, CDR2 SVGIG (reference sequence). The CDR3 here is CAWTGSTFGRYGYTF. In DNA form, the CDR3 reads TGTGCCTGGACCGGTAGCACTTTCGGCCGGTATGGCTACACCTTC.

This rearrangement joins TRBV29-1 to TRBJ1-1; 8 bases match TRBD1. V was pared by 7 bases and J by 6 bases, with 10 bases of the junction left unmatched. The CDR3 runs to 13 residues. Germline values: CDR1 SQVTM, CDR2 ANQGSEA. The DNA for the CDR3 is TGCAGCGCAGGACAGGGTGTGATGGCTGAAGCTTTCTTT. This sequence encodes CSAGQGVMAEAFF.

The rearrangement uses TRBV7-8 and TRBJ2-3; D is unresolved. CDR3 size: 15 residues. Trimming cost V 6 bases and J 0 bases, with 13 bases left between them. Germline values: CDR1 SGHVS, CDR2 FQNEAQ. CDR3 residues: CASSRDILSTDTQYF. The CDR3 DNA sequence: TGTGCCAGCAGTCGTGACATTCTTAGCACAGATACGCAGTATTTT.

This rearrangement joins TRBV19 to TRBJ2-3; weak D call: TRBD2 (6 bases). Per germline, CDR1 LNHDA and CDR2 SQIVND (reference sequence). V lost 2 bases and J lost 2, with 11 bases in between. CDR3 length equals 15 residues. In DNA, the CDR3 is TGTGCCAGTAGTATAATCGGGAGCACCACAGATACGCAGTATTTT. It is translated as CASSIIGSTTDTQYF.

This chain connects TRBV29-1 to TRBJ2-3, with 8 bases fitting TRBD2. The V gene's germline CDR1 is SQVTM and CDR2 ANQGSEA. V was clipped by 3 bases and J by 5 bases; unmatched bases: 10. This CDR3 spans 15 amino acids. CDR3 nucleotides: TGCAGCGTTGACCTAACGGGAGGGCCTGGAGATACGCAGTATTTT. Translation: CSVDLTGGPGDTQYF.

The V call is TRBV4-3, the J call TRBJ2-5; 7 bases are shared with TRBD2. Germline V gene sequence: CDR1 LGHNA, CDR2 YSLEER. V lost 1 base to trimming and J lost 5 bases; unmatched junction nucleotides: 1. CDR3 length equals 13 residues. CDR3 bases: TGCGCCAGCAGCCAAGCACTAGCGGAGACCCAGTACTTC. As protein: CASSQALAETQYF.

The CDR3 is CSVESVGLRYGYTF. CDR3 in DNA: TGCAGCGTTGAGAGTGTGGGACTGCGCTATGGCTACACCTTC. This sequence joins TRBV29-1 and TRBJ1-2, with a tentative D call TRBD1 (5 bases). This CDR3 has 14 amino acids. CDR1 is SQVTM, CDR2 ANQGSEA, per germline. Trimming pared 3 bases from V and 4 bases from J, leaving 15 bases between.

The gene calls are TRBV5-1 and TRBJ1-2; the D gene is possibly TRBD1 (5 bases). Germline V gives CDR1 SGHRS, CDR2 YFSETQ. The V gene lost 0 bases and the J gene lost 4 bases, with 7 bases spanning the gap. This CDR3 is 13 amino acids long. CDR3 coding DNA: TGCGCCAGCAGCTTGGGTGACAGCTATGGCTACACCTTC. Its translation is CASSLGDSYGYTF.

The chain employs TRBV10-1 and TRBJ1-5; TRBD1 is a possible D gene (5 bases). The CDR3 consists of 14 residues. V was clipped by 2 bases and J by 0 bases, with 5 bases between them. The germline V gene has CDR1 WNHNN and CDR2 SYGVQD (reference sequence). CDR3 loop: CASSEGHSNQPQHF. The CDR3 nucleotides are TGCGCCAGCAGTGAGGGACATAGCAATCAGCCCCAGCATTTT.

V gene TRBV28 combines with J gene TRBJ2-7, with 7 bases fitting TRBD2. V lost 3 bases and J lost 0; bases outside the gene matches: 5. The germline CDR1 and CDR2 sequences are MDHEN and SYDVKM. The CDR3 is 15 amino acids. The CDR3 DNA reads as TGTGCCAGCAGTTTGCTAGCGGAGGTCTCCTACGAGCAGTACTTC. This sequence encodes CASSLLAEVSYEQYF.

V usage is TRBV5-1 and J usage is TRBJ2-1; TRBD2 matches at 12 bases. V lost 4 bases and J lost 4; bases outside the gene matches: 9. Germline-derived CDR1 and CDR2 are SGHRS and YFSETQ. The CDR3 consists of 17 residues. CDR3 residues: CASSPRTSGTVYNEQFF. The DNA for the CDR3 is TGCGCCAGCAGCCCCCGGACTAGCGGGACCGTTTACAATGAGCAGTTCTTC.

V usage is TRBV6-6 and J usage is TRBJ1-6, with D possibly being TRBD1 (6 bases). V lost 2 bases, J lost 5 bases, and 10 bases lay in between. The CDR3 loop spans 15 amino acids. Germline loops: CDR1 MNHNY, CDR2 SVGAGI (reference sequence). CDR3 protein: CASSYLAGDNSPLHF. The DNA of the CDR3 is TGTGCCAGCAGTTACCTCGCAGGGGATAATTCACCCCTCCACTTT.

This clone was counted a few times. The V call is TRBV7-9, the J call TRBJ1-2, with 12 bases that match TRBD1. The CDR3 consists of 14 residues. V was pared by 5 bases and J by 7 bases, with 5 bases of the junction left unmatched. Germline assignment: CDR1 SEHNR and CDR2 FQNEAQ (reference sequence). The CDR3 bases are TGTGCCAGCAGCGAAAAGGGACAGGGGGCTGGCTACACCTTC. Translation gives CASSEKGQGAGYTF.

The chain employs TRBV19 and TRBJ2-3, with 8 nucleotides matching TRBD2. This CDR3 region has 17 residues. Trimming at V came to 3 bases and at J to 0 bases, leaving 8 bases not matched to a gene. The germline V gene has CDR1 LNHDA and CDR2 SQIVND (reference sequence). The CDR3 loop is CASSISTSGSSTDTQYF. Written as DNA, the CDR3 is TGTGCCAGTAGTATTTCTACTAGCGGATCTAGCACAGATACGCAGTATTTT.

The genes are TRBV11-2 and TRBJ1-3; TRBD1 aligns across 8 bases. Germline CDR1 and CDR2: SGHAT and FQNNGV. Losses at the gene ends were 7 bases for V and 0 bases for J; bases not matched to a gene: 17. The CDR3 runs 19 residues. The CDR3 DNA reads TGTGCCAGCAAACTTGATGATTTAGGCAGGGGGCACTCTGGAAACACCATATATTTT. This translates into CASKLDDLGRGHSGNTIYF.

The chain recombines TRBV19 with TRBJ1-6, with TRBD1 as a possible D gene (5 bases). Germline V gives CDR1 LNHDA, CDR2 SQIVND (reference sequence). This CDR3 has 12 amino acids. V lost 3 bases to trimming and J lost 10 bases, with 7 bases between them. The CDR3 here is CASSIPGSPLHF. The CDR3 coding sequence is TGTGCCAGTAGTATCCCAGGGTCACCCCTCCACTTT.

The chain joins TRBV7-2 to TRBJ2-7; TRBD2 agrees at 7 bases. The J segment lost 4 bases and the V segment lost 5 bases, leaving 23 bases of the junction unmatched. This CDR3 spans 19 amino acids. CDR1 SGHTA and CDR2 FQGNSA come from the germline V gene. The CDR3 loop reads CASSLRAPSSGGRVYEQYF. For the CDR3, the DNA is TGTGCCAGCAGCCTCCGAGCCCCTAGTTCTGGCGGGAGAGTGTACGAGCAGTACTTC.

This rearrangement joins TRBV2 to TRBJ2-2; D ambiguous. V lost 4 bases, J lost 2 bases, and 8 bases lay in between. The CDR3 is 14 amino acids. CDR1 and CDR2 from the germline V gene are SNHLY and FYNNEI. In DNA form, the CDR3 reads TGTGCCAGCAGTGGCCTACGAAACACCGGGGAGCTGTTTTTT. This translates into CASSGLRNTGELFF.

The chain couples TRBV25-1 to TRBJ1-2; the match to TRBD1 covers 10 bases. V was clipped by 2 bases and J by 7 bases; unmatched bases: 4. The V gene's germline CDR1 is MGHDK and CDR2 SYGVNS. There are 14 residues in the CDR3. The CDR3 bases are TGTGCCAGCAGTGAACGGACAGGGGGTGTTGGCTACACCTTC. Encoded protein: CASSERTGGVGYTF.

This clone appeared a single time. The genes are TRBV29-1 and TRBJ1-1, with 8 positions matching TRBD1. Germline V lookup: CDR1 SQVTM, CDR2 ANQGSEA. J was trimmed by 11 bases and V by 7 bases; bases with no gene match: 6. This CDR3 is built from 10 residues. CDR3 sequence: CSGGTGSAFF. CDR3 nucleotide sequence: TGCAGCGGGGGGACAGGATCGGCTTTCTTT. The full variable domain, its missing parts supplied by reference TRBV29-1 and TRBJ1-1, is SAVISQKPSRDICQRGTSLTIQCQVDSQVTMMFWYRQQPGQSLTLIATANQGSEATYESGFVIDKFPISRPNLTFSTLTVSNMSPEDSSIYLCSGGTGSAFFGQGTRLTVV.

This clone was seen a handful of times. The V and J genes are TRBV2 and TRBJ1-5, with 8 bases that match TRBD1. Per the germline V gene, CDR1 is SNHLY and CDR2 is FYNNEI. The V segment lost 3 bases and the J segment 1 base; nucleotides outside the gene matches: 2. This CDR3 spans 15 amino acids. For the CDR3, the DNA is TGTGCCAGCAGTGACAGGGGGCAGAGCAATCAGCCCCAGCATTTT. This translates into CASSDRGQSNQPQHF.

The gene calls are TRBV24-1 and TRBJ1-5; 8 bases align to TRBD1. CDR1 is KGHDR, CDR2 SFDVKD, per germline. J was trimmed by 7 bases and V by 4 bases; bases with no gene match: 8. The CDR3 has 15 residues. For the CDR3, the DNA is TGTGCCACCAGTGACACTCAGGGGGCGGGACAGCCCCAGCATTTT. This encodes CATSDTQGAGQPQHF.

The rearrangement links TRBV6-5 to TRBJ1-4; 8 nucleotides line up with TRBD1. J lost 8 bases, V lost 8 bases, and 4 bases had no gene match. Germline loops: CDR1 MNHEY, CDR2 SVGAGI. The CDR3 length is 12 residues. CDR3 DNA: TGTGCCAGCCGCAGGGGGCAGGAAAAACTGTTTTTT. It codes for CASRRGQEKLFF.

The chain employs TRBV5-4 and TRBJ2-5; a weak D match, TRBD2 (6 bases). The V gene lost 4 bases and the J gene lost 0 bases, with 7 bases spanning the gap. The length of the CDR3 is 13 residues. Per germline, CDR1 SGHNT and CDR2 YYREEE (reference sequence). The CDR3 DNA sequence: TGTGCCAGCAGCCGGGGGTACCAAGAGACCCAGTACTTC. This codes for CASSRGYQETQYF.

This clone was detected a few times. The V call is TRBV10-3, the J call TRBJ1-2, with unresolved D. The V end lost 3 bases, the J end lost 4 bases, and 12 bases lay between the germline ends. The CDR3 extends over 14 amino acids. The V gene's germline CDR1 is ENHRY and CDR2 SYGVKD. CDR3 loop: CAISDHLETYGYTF. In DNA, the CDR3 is TGTGCCATCAGTGATCATTTGGAGACCTATGGCTACACCTTC.

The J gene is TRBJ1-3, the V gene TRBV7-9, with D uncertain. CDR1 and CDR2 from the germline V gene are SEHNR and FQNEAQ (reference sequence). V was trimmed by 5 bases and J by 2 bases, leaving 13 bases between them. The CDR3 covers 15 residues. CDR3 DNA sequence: TGTGCCAGCAGCCTCGGGAATACGGCTGGAAACACCATATATTTT. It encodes CASSLGNTAGNTIYF.

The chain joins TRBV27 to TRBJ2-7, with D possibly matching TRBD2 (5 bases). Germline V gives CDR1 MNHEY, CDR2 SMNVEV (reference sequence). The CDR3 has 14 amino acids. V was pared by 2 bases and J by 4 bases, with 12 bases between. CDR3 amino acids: CASSLAGTLYEQYF. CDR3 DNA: TGTGCCAGCAGTTTAGCGGGTACCCTATACGAGCAGTACTTC.